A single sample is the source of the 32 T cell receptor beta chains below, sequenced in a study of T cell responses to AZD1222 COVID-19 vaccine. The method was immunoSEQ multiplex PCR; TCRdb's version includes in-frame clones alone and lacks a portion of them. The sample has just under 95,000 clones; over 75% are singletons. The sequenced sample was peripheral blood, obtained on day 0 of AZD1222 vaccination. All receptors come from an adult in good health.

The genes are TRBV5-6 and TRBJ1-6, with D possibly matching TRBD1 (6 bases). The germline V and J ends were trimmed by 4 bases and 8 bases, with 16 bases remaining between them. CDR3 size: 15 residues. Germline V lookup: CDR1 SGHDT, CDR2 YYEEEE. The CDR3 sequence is CASSPQGDPYSPLHF. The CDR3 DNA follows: TGTGCCAGCAGCCCACAGGGTGACCCTTATTCACCCCTCCACTTT.

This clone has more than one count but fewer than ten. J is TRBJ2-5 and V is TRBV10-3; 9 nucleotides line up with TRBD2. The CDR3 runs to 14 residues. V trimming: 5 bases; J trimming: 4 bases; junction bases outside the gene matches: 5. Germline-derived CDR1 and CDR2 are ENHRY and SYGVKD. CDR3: CAISLAGVGETQYF. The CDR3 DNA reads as TGTGCCATCAGTTTAGCGGGAGTAGGAGAGACCCAGTACTTC.

CDR3 in DNA: TGTGCCAGCAGTTATTGGACAGGAAGCACAGATACGCAGTATTTT. Translated, it gives CASSYWTGSTDTQYF. This chain connects TRBV7-8 to TRBJ2-3, with 7 nucleotides matching TRBD1. The CDR3 is 15 residues long. Trimming cost V 6 bases and J 0 bases; bases outside gene matches: 6. Germline lookup yields CDR1 SGHVS and CDR2 FQNEAQ.

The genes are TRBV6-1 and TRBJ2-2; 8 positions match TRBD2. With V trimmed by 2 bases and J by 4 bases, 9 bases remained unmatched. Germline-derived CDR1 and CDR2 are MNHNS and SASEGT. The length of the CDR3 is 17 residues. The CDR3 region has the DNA TGTGCCAGCAGTGAAACCCTCGCGGGGGGTGGCACCGGGGAGCTGTTTTTT. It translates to CASSETLAGGGTGELFF.

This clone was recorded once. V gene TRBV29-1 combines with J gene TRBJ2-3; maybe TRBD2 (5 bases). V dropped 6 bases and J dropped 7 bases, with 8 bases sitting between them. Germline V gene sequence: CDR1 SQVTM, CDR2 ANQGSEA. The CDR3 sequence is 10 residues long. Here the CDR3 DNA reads TGCAGCGTCTCGACTAATACGCAGTATTTT. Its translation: CSVSTNTQYF.

CDR3 sequence: CASSGTRGTEAFF. In DNA form, the CDR3 reads TGTGCCAGTAGTGGGACCAGGGGCACTGAAGCTTTCTTT. The chain carries TRBV19 and TRBJ1-1; D possibly corresponds to TRBD1 (6 bases). V was cut by 5 bases and J by 4 bases, with 11 bases left in between. The CDR3 spans 13 residues. CDR1 and CDR2 (germline): LNHDA, SQIVND (reference sequence).

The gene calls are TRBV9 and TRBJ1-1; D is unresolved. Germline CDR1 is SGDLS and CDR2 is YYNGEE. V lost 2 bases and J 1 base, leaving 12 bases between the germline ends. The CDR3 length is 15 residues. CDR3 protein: CASSVGGQWNTEAFF. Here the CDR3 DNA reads TGTGCCAGCAGCGTGGGAGGGCAGTGGAACACTGAAGCTTTCTTT.

The CDR3 nucleotides read TGTGCCACCAGTGATAGGCGGAGATACAATGAGCAGTTCTTC. This sequence encodes CATSDRRRYNEQFF. The chain recombines TRBV24-1 with TRBJ2-1, with no clear D. V was trimmed by 3 bases and J by 4 bases, leaving 9 bases between them. CDR3 size: 14 residues. Germline loops: CDR1 KGHDR, CDR2 SFDVKD.

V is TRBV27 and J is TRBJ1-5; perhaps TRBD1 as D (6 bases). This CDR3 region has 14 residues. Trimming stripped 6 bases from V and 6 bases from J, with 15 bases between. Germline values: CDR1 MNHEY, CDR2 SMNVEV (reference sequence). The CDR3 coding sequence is TGTGCCAGCAGACTTCTAGGGGGGACTCAGCCCCAGCATTTT. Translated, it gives CASRLLGGTQPQHF.

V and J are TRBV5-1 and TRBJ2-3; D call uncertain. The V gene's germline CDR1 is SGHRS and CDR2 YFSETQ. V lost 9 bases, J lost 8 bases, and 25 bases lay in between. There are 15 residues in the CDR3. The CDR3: CATTDRDVPPVTQYF. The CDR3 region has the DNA TGCGCCACGACCGATCGCGACGTTCCCCCTGTTACGCAGTATTTT.

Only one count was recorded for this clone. CDR3 in amino acids: CASSVGRISTDTQYF. CDR3 sequence (DNA): TGTGCCAGCAGTGTTGGACGAATTAGCACAGATACGCAGTATTTT. The chain recombines TRBV6-6 with TRBJ2-3, with D uncertain. This CDR3 region has 15 residues. The germline V gene has CDR1 MNHNY and CDR2 SVGAGI (reference sequence). The V end lost 5 bases, the J end lost 0 bases, and 12 bases lay between the germline ends.

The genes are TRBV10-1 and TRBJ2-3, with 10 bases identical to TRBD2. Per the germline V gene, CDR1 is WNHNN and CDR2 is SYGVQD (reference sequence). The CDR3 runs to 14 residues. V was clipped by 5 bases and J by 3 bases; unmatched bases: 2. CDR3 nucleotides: TGCGCCAGCAGTCCGGGACTAGCGACAGATACGCAGTATTTT. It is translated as CASSPGLATDTQYF.

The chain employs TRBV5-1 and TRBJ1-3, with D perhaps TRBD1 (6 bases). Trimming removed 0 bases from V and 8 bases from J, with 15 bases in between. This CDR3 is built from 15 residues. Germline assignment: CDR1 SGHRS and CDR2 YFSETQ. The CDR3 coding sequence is TGCGCCAGCAGCTTGGCGGGGGGCCGGCAAGACACCATATATTTT. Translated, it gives CASSLAGGRQDTIYF.

CDR3 nucleotide sequence: TGTGCCAGCAGCTTAGGTTTGGGGGGACAGGGGCGCAATCAGCCCCAGCATTTT. It is translated as CASSLGLGGQGRNQPQHF. The V and J genes are TRBV7-8 and TRBJ1-5, with 10 bases lining up with TRBD1. The CDR3 totals 18 residues. Germline V gives CDR1 SGHVS, CDR2 FQNEAQ. The V gene end was trimmed by 1 base and the J gene end by 2 bases; junction bases not matched to a gene: 8.

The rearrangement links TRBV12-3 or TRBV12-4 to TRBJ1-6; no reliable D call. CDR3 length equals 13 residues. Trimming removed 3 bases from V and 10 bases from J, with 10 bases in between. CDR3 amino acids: CASSFRFQSPLHF. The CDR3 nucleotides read TGTGCCAGCAGTTTCCGTTTCCAGTCACCCCTCCACTTT.

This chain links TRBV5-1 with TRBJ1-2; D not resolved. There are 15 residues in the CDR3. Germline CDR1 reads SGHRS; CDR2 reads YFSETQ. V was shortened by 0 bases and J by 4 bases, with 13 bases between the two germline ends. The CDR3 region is CASSLEVDGPYGYTF. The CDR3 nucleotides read TGCGCCAGCAGCTTGGAGGTGGACGGCCCCTATGGCTACACCTTC.

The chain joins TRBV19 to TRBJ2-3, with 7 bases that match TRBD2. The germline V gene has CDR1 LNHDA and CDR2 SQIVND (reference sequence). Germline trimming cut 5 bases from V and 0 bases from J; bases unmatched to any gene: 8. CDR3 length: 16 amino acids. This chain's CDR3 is CASSPGDSGSTDTQYF. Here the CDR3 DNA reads TGTGCCAGTAGTCCCGGGGATAGCGGGAGCACAGATACGCAGTATTTT.

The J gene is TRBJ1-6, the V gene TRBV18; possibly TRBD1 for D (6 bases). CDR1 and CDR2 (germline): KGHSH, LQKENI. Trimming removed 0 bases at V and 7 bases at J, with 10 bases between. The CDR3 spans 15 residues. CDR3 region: CASSPPAGENSPLHF. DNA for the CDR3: TGTGCCAGCTCACCACCTGCAGGGGAGAATTCACCCCTCCACTTT.

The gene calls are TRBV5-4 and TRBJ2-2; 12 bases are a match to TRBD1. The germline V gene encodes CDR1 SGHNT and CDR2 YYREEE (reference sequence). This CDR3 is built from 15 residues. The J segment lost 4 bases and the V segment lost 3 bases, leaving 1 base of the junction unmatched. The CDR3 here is CASSSGQGATGELFF. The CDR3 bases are TGTGCCAGCAGCTCGGGACAGGGGGCCACCGGGGAGCTGTTTTTT. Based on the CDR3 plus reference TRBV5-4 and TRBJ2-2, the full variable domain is ETGVTQSPTHLIKTRGQQVTLRCSSQSGHNTVSWYQQALGQGPQFIFQYYREEENGRGNFPPRFSGLQFPNYSSELNVNALELDDSALYLCASSSGQGATGELFFGEGSRLTVL.

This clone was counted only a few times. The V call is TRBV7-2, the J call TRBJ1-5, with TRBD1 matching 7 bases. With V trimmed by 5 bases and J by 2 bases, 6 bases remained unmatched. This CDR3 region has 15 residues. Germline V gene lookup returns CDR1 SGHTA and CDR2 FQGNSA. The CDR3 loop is CASSPQTGGNQPQHF. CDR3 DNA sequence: TGTGCCAGCAGCCCGCAAACAGGGGGCAATCAGCCCCAGCATTTT.

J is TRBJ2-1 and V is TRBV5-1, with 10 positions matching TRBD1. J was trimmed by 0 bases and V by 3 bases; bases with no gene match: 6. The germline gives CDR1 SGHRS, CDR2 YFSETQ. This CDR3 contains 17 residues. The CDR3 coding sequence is TGCGCCAGCAGCTCCGGGACAGGGGACAGCTCCTACAATGAGCAGTTCTTC. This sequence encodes CASSSGTGDSSYNEQFF. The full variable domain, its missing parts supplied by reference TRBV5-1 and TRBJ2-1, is KAGVTQTPRYLIKTRGQQVTLSCSPISGHRSVSWYQQTPGQGLQFLFEYFSETQRNKGNFPGRFSGRQFSNSRSEMNVSTLELGDSALYLCASSSGTGDSSYNEQFFGPGTRLTVL.

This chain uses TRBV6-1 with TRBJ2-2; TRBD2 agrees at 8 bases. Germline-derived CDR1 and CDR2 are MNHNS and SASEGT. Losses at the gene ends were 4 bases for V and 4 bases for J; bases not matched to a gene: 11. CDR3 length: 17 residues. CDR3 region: CASSGDSGTPGTGELFF. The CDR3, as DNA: TGTGCCAGCAGTGGGGATAGCGGGACTCCGGGCACCGGGGAGCTGTTTTTT.

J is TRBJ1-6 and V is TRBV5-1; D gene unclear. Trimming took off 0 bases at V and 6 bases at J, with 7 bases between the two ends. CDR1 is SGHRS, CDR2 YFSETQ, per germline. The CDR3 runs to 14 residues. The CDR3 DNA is TGCGCCAGCAGCTTGGGGGAACTTAATTCACCCCTCCACTTT. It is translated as CASSLGELNSPLHF.

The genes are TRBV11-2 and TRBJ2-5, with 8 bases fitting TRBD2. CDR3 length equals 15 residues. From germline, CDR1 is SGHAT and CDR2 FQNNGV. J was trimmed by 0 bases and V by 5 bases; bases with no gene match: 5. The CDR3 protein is CASSRLANYQETQYF. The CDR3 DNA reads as TGTGCCAGCAGCCGACTAGCGAATTACCAAGAGACCCAGTACTTC.

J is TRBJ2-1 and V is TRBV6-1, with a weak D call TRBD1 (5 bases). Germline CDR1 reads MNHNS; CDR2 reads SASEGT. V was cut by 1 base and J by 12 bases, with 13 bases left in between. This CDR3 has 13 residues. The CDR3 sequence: CASSEEVTQGQFF. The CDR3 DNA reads TGTGCCAGCAGTGAAGAGGTGACGCAGGGGCAGTTCTTC.

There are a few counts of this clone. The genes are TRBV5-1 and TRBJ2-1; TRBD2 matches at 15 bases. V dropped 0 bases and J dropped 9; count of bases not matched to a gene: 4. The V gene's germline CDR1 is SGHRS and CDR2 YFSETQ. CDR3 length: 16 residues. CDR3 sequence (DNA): TGCGCCAGCAGCTTGGGCGGACTAGCGGGGGGGCTTGAGCAGTTCTTC. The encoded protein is CASSLGGLAGGLEQFF. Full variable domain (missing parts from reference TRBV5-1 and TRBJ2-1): KAGVTQTPRYLIKTRGQQVTLSCSPISGHRSVSWYQQTPGQGLQFLFEYFSETQRNKGNFPGRFSGRQFSNSRSEMNVSTLELGDSALYLCASSLGGLAGGLEQFFGPGTRLTVL.

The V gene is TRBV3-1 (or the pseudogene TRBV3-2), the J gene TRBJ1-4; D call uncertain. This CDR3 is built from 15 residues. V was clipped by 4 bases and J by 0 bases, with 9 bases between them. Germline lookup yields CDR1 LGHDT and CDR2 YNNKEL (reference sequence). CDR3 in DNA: TGTGCCAGCAGCCCCCTGGTTGCAACTAATGAAAAACTGTTTTTT. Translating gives CASSPLVATNEKLFF.

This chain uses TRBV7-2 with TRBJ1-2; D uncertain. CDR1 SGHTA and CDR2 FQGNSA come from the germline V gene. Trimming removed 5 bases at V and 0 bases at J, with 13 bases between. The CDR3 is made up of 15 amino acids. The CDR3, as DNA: TGTGCCAGCAGCCCCCGTCCCTCGGCTAACTATGGCTACACCTTC. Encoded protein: CASSPRPSANYGYTF.

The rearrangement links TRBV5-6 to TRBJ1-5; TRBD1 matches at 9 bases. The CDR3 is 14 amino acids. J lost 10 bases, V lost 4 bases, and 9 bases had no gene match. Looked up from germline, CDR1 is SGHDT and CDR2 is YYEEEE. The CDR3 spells CASSVGQGLSPQHF. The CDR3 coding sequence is TGTGCCAGCAGCGTAGGACAGGGGCTAAGTCCCCAGCATTTT.

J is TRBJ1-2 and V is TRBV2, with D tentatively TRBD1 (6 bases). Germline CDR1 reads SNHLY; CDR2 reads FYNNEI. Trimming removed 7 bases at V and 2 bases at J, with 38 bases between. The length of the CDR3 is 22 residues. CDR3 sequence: CASIQLFESGGLPGAQNYGYTF. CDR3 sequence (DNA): TGTGCCAGCATTCAACTTTTCGAGTCGGGGGGCCTACCCGGAGCTCAGAACTATGGCTACACCTTC.

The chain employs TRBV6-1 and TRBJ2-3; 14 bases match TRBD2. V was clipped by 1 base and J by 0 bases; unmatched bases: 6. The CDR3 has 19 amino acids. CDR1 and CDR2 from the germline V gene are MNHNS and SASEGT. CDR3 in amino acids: CASSEGWTSGGTSTDTQYF. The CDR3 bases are TGTGCCAGCAGTGAAGGTTGGACTAGCGGGGGGACTAGCACAGATACGCAGTATTTT.

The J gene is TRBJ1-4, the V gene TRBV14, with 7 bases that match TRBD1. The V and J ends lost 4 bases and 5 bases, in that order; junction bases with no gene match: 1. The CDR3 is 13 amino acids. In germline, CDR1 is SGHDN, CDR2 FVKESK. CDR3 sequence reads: CASSRQGNEKLFF. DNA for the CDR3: TGTGCCAGCAGCCGACAGGGAAATGAAAAACTGTTTTTT. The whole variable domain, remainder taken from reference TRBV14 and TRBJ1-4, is EAGVTQFPSHSVIEKGQTVTLRCDPISGHDNLYWYRRVMGKEIKFLLHFVKESKQDESGMPNNRFLAERTGGTYSTLKVQPAELEDSGVYFCASSRQGNEKLFFGSGTQLSVL.